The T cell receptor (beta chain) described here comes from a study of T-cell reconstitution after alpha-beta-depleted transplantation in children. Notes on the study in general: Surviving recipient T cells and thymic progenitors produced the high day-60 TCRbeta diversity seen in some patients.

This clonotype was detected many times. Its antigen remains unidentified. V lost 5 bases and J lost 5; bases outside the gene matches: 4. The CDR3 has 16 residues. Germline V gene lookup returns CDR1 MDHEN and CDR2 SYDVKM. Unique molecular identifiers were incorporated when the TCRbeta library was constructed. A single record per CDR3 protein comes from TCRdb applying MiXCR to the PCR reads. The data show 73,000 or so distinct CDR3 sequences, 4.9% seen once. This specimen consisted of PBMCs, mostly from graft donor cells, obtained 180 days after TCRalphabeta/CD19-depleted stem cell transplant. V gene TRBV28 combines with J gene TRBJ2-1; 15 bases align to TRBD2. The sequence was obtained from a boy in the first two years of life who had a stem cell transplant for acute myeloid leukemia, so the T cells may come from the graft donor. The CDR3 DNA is TGTGCCAGCAGTCCTTGGACTAGCGGGGGGGACAATGAGCAGTTCTTC. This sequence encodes CASSPWTSGGDNEQFF.